One T cell receptor (beta chain) is described in this entry. TCRdb itself ran the 5' RACE reads through MiXCR, one entry per CDR3 protein. The sample includes about 56,000 distinct CDR3 sequences, 8.4% of them seen just once. The source of the sample is a study of spatial heterogeneity in lung cancer. The wider study: Unique TCR and UMI combinations averaged more than ten appearances each in raw reads.

Time point noted: sample taken at primary tumor resection. Sequencing was performed on whole RNA extracted from tumor and nontumor lung tissue, or from frozen PBMC, and the material was left unsorted. Patients with untreated early-stage non-small cell lung cancer, numbering 72, were the donors. The CDR3 covers 12 residues. V lost 1 base and J 7 bases, leaving 7 bases between the germline ends. CDR1 SGHDN and CDR2 FVKESK come from the germline V gene. This sequence joins TRBV14 and TRBJ1-2; D possibly corresponds to TRBD1 (5 bases). Source: PBMCs, taken at surgery. The clonotype comes from a female donor with early-stage non-small cell lung cancer. The CDR3 DNA sequence: TGTGCCAGCAGCCAAGGGGGCTTTGGCTACACCTTC. The encoded protein is CASSQGGFGYTF.